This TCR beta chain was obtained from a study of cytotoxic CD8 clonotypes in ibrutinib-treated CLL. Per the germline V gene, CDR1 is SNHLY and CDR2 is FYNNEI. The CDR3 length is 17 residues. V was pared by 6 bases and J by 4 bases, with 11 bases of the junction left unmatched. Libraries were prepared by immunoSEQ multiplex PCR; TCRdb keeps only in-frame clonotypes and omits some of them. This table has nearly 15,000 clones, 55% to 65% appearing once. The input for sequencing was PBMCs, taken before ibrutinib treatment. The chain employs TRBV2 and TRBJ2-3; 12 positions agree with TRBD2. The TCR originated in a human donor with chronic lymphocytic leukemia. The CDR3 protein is CASSRRTSGVFADTQYF. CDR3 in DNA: TGTGCCAGCAGCCGACGGACTAGCGGGGTATTCGCAGATACGCAGTATTTT.